This TCR beta chain was retrieved from a study of human T cells and chemical hapten exposure. Indicated time point: patch test 2, 6 weeks after DPC sensitization. The sample's treatment: therapeutic diphenylcyclopropenone sensitization with weekly scalp DPC. Only after blood had been drawn was each patch test applied. Donors, patients with alopecia ranging from 18 to 70 years old and judged suitable for DPC, provided samples. This clonotype was observed at least ten times. Its target is not known. Study results and limitations: Compared to controls, expanded TCRs made significantly more large clusters of similar CDR3s.

Via MiXCR, TCRdb re-called the RACE reads, giving one row per CDR3 protein. The sample has 84,000 or so distinct CDR3 sequences, about 9.4% seen once. CDR1 is GTSNPN, CDR2 SVGIG, per germline (reference sequence). This CDR3 comprises 13 residues. The V gene lost 5 bases and the J gene lost 7 bases, with 15 bases spanning the gap. The rearrangement uses TRBV30 and TRBJ1-5; TRBD1 might be the D (6 bases). Specimen: whole blood, collected in connection with sensitization to the hapten diphenylcyclopropenone (DPC). This TCR was sampled from a young woman with alopecia areata. Some clones in this sample may be carry-over from other donors' samples. The CDR3 sequence: CAWQPSGGQPQHF. In DNA, the CDR3 is TGTGCCTGGCAACCTTCCGGGGGCCAGCCCCAGCATTTT.